This TCR beta chain is from a study of graft-versus-host responses after intestinal transplantation (dated by TCRdb to 2020 to 2023). For the study in its entirety: Recipients received multivisceral, liver-intestinal, or isolated intestinal transplants. Anti-thymocyte globulin induction was given to all recipients, followed by maintenance tacrolimus and steroids for approximately 3 years. After intestinal transplantation, graft-versus-host and host-versus-graft alloreactive T cell clones were followed in the graft, circulation and bone marrow using bulk TCR-beta CDR3 sequencing. Alloreactive clones were identified by sequencing pre-transplant mixed lymphocyte reaction products and comparing these products with unstimulated pre-transplant donor and recipient T cells. The cohort enrolled 24 intestinal transplant recipients including one retransplant, and a few patients lacking pretransplant specimens were excluded. Donor T cell macrochimerism was defined as a peak of at least 4% donor T cells among recipient peripheral blood mononuclear cells. Rather than going through the commercial service, samples from three later patients were sequenced in-house on an Illumina MiSeq and processed with MiXCR.

Spanning cysteine to phenylalanine, the CDR3 consists of 14 amino acids. Just the 42-base CDR3 DNA is kept, in frame starting at base 1. V is reduced by 6 bases and J by 5 bases, leaving a spacing of 14 bases between them. Taken from the germline V gene (reference sequence), the CDR1 and CDR2 loops are LNHDA and SQIVND. With regard to this clone: The antigen it binds to is not known. Base-call qualities are not available, and no considerably larger clone is one nucleotide away.

The time point label, read with the paper, signifies: cells obtained before transplantation from donor or recipient. CD3+CD4+ and CD3+CD8+ populations were FACS-sorted from unstimulated pre-transplant donor and recipient cells taken from spleen or lymph nodes. Overall results and qualifications from the work: Conclusions were limited by the relatively low number and heterogeneity of intestinal transplant patients. Early after transplant, peak levels of circulating GvH clones were found to be associated with declines in HvG clones. Patients with donor T cell macrochimerism had high GvH to HvG T cell clonal ratios in their allografts. GvH clones were detected in recipient bone marrow, and some of these GvH clones were observed earlier in ileal mucosa or blood, consistent with an intestinal mucosal origin.

Library preparation employed the immunoSEQ multiplex PCR assay. For most patients, genomic DNA was isolated with the Qiagen DNeasy Blood and Tissue Kit and shipped frozen to Adaptive Biotechnologies for TCR sequencing. For most patients, high-throughput TCR-beta CDR3 sequencing of genomic DNA was performed by Adaptive Biotechnologies. The source study handled its data this way. TCR sequencing data for over 15 patients were retrieved from Adaptive's ImmunoSEQ software; a few other patients were processed with MiXCR and VDJtools. CD4 versus CD8 sorting errors were corrected by removing sequences found in both subsets at a frequency ratio below 5:1. CDR3 nucleotide sequences shared between donor and recipient were removed because the origin of such sequences could not be assigned. To count as alloreactive, a clone needed at least 2-fold expansion over unstimulated cells and a minimum CFSE-low frequency of 0.002% (template counts) or 0.001% (read counts). Mappable clones were those detected in sequenced pre-transplant spleen, lymph node, or MLR CFSE-low populations of the donor or recipient. The cumulative frequency of alloreactive clones was calculated as a percentage of all sequences, weighted by copy number. The source is immuneACCESS, and TCRdb retained only in-frame sequences with V and J called. Part of the clones is not carried over; for the studies checked, unresolved V genes explain less than half of this, and the remainder is unexplained. That table is the source of V, J and clone size, and D and trimming were worked out from the DNA. Recorded for this sample are over 65,000 clones; less than 95% of them occurred a single time. The ten largest clonotypes hold 7% to 9.5% of the sample.

The receptor was isolated from a human donor who was the organ donor for an intestinal transplant. This chain joins TRBV19 to TRBJ2-1; a weak D assignment points to TRBD2 (6 bases agree). The specimen comprised unstimulated CD8+ T cells sorted from spleen or lymph node cells, sampled before transplant. The DNA sequence is TGTGCCAGTAGCAGCTTTACTAGCCACAATGAGCAGTTCTTC. Protein translation: CASSSFTSHNEQFF. The variable domain in full, with residues beyond the CDR3 obtained from the reference TRBV19 and TRBJ2-1 genes, is DGGITQSPKYLFRKEGQNVTLSCEQNLNHDAMYWYRQDPGQGLRLIYYSQIVNDFQKGDIAEGYSVSREKKESFPLTVTSAQKNPTAFYLCASSSFTSHNEQFFGPGTRLTVL.